The 20 T cell receptor beta chains presented below share a single source sample, sequenced in a study of blood T cells in healthy people across ages (dated by TCRdb to between 2014 and 2017). The library came from 5' RACE. TCRdb names Illumina HiSeq 2500 as the instrument used. A second PCR of roughly 7 to 11 cycles was performed with a sample-barcoded 5' primer and a J-beta primer mix. TCRdb took the public reads, trimmed them with fastp at Q25, ran MiXCR for clone calling and kept in-frame beta chains. Rows are combined by CDR3 protein, so each entry shows the most common genes and DNA. For this sample there are 730,000 or so distinct CDR3 sequences; approximately 40% appear just once. Of the sample, around 30% is held by the ten largest clones. The sample consisted of blood. These TCRs come from a man at least 80 years old in good health.

This clonotype turned up a few times. As DNA, the CDR3 is TGTGCCAGCAGTTGGGAGCGGGGGCGGACAGATACGCAGTATTTT. It encodes CASSWERGRTDTQYF. This sequence joins TRBV6-2 or TRBV6-3 and TRBJ2-3, with 8 positions matching TRBD2. The CDR3 runs to 15 residues. The junction had 6 bases not matched to a gene; V was cut back by 4 bases and J by 3 bases. Germline CDR1 is MNHEY and CDR2 is SVGEGT.

The genes are TRBV7-2 and TRBJ2-7; D possibly uses TRBD1 or TRBD2 (6 bases each). V was cut by 6 bases and J by 3 bases, with 9 bases left in between. The CDR3 totals 12 residues. The germline V gene encodes CDR1 SGHTA and CDR2 FQGNSA. The CDR3 DNA follows: TGTGCCAGCAGGCGGGACAACTACGAGCAGTACTTC. Protein: CASRRDNYEQYF. Drawing the rest from reference TRBV7-2 and TRBJ2-7, the complete variable domain is GAGVSQSPSNKVTEKGKDVELRCDPISGHTALYWYRQSLGQGLEFLIYFQGNSAPDKSGLPSDRFSAERTGGSVSTLTIQRTQQEDSAVYLCASRRDNYEQYFGPGTRLTVT.

This clonotype was observed a few times. V and J are TRBV20-1 and TRBJ1-4, with TRBD1 as a possible D gene (5 bases). The germline gives CDR1 DFQATT, CDR2 SNEGSKA (reference sequence). The CDR3 has 17 amino acids. Trimming pared 1 base from V and 2 bases from J, leaving 17 bases between. In DNA, the CDR3 is TGCAGTGCTAGAGCTCAGGGTATCGGCAGGACTAATGAAAAACTGTTTTTT. Encoded protein: CSARAQGIGRTNEKLFF.

This clonotype appeared a few times. Written as DNA, the CDR3 is TGTGCCAGCGGTAGGACAGGGGGCGCGGAGACCCAGTACTTC. Translation gives CASGRTGGAETQYF. The chain uses TRBV12-3 or TRBV12-4 and TRBJ2-5; the match to TRBD1 covers 11 bases. There are 14 residues in the CDR3. Unmatched junction bases numbered 7, after V lost 8 bases and J lost 5 bases.

The chain recombines TRBV20-1 with TRBJ2-1; no definite D call. Germline CDR1 DFQATT, CDR2 SNEGSKA (reference sequence). V lost 5 bases and J lost 2, with 13 bases in between. This CDR3 spans 14 amino acids. The CDR3 loop is CSAAKGTTYNEQFF. DNA of the CDR3: TGCAGTGCTGCTAAGGGTACCACCTACAATGAGCAGTTCTTC.

This clonotype was detected ten times or more. The rearrangement links TRBV20-1 to TRBJ2-1, with D possibly TRBD2 on 6 matching bases. CDR3 length: 15 amino acids. Germline CDR1 reads DFQATT; CDR2 reads SNEGSKA (reference sequence). The V and J ends lost 5 bases and 4 bases respectively, with 18 bases between them. The CDR3 here is CSAAGRGIGYNEQFF. The CDR3 DNA reads as TGCAGTGCTGCCGGCCGGGGGATAGGTTACAATGAGCAGTTCTTC.

Only a few counts were recorded for this clonotype. The chain carries TRBV7-2 and TRBJ2-1; D not certain. V was shortened by 3 bases and J by 0 bases, with 9 bases between the two germline ends. Germline CDR1 SGHTA, CDR2 FQGNSA. The CDR3 contains 15 residues. The CDR3, as DNA: TGTGCCAGCAGCTTTGGGTTTGTCTCCTACAATGAGCAGTTCTTC. Translation gives CASSFGFVSYNEQFF.

This clonotype was seen a handful of times. V and J are TRBV12-3 or TRBV12-4 and TRBJ1-5, with D uncertain. There are 14 residues in the CDR3. The germline V and J ends were trimmed by 5 bases and 6 bases, with 14 bases remaining between them. CDR3 bases: TGTGCCAGCAGTAGTGTGCGCAGCGGTCAGCCCCAGCATTTT. Translating gives CASSSVRSGQPQHF.

This chain joins TRBV29-1 and TRBJ1-3; 10 nucleotides line up with TRBD1. Looked up from germline, CDR1 is SQVTM and CDR2 is ANQGSEA. J gave up 5 bases and V 4 bases, and 2 bases lay outside the gene matches. This CDR3 has 13 amino acids. CDR3 bases: TGCAGCGTTGGACAGGGGGCTAGAAACACCATATATTTT. Amino acids: CSVGQGARNTIYF.

As regards this clonotype: This may be a read error: a much more frequent sequence differs by one nucleotide. In DNA form, the CDR3 reads TGTGCCAGCATCGGACTTTACGAGCAGTACTTC. Its protein is CASIGLYEQYF. The chain couples TRBV28 to TRBJ2-7, with D possibly being TRBD2 (5 bases). The V end was cut by 7 bases, the J end by 4 bases, with 8 bases between. Germline values: CDR1 MDHEN, CDR2 SYDVKM. The CDR3 is made up of 11 amino acids.

The chain combines TRBV20-1 with TRBJ1-4; D remains ambiguous. This CDR3 has 15 amino acids. V was clipped by 0 bases and J by 7 bases, with 15 bases between them. Per germline, CDR1 DFQATT and CDR2 SNEGSKA (reference sequence). The CDR3 DNA follows: TGCAGTGCTAGAGATCTCCTCGTGACGGGTGAAAAACTGTTTTTT. It specifies CSARDLLVTGEKLFF.

CDR3 nucleotides: TGTGCCAGTAGGATCACCGGGGCGGGAGATACGCAGTATTTT. Translating gives CASRITGAGDTQYF. J is TRBJ2-3 and V is TRBV13; D may correspond to TRBD1 or TRBD2 (5 bases each). Germline V lookup: CDR1 PRHDT, CDR2 FYEKMQ (reference sequence). V lost 9 bases and J 5 bases, leaving 18 bases between the germline ends. The CDR3 extends over 14 amino acids.

This clonotype turned up a few times. The chain has TRBV12-3 or TRBV12-4 and TRBJ1-1; no firm D call. This CDR3 is built from 14 residues. V lost 4 bases, J lost 1 base, and 10 bases lay in between. DNA of the CDR3: TGTGCCAGCAGTTCCCCCGACGGGAACACTGAAGCTTTCTTT. Translating it yields CASSSPDGNTEAFF.

CDR3 residues: CAWSVGQGSEKLFF. The CDR3 DNA sequence: TGTGCCTGGAGTGTGGGGCAGGGCTCTGAAAAACTGTTTTTT. This chain connects TRBV30 to TRBJ1-4, with D possibly being TRBD1 (5 bases). The CDR3 extends over 14 amino acids. Germline V gene data show CDR1 as GTSNPN and CDR2 as SVGIG (reference sequence). The V and J ends lost 0 bases and 7 bases respectively, with 12 bases between them.

This clonotype was counted many times. This chain uses TRBV7-2 with TRBJ2-4; D perhaps matches TRBD1 (5 bases). Trimming cost V 5 bases and J 0 bases, with 8 bases left between them. Germline CDR1 SGHTA, CDR2 FQGNSA. This CDR3 is 14 amino acids long. CDR3 sequence reads: CASSETVAKNIQYF. In nucleotides, the CDR3 is TGTGCCAGCAGCGAGACAGTAGCCAAAAACATTCAGTACTTC.

The chain joins TRBV6-5 to TRBJ2-7, with D possibly called TRBD1 or TRBD2 (5 bases each). Germline V gene data show CDR1 as MNHEY and CDR2 as SVGAGI. CDR3 size: 15 residues. Between the trimmed V and J ends, which lost 4 bases and 3 bases, there was a span of 16 bases. The CDR3 region has the DNA TGTGCCAGCAGTTCTCTGGGGGTTAAGGACTACGAGCAGTACTTC. This gives the protein CASSSLGVKDYEQYF.

The chain links TRBV29-1 to TRBJ2-3, with D perhaps matching TRBD1 (6 bases). This CDR3 has 13 amino acids. Germline V gene sequence: CDR1 SQVTM, CDR2 ANQGSEA. The V gene lost 6 bases and the J gene lost 2 bases, with 12 bases spanning the gap. CDR3 protein: CSVDRSDTDTQYF. The CDR3, as DNA: TGCAGCGTAGACAGGTCTGACACAGATACGCAGTATTTT.

About this clonotype: A much larger clone differs by one base, so this may be a read error. This sequence joins TRBV20-1 and TRBJ2-1; D might be TRBD1 or TRBD2, each matching 5 bases. Near its end, the DNA agrees better with TRBJ2-7, so the J call may be wrong. This CDR3 is 15 amino acids long. The germline CDR1 and CDR2 sequences are DFQATT and SNEGSKA (reference sequence). CDR3 residues: CSARLRGEGYNEQYF. The CDR3 nucleotides are TGCAGTGCTAGACTGAGGGGTGAGGGGTACAATGAGCAGTACTTC.

This sequence joins TRBV7-9 and TRBJ2-5, with D tentatively TRBD2 (6 bases). CDR3 length equals 15 residues. Germline V gene data show CDR1 as SEHNR and CDR2 as FQNEAQ (reference sequence). Trimming took off 5 bases at V and 5 bases at J, with 18 bases between the two ends. CDR3 nucleotides: TGTGCCAGCAGCACAACGGGTCGGGGGATGGAGACCCAGTACTTC. It encodes CASSTTGRGMETQYF.

The table lists this clonotype with many counts. This chain joins TRBV25-1 and TRBJ2-5; D gene unclear. Germline CDR1 reads MGHDK; CDR2 reads SYGVNS. The CDR3 is made up of 13 amino acids. The germline V and J ends were trimmed by 5 bases and 2 bases, with 9 bases remaining between them. This CDR3 is CASSRQLQETQYF. CDR3 coding DNA: TGTGCCAGCAGTAGGCAGCTACAAGAGACCCAGTACTTC. Drawing the rest from reference TRBV25-1 and TRBJ2-5, the complete variable domain is EADIYQTPRYLVIGTGKKITLECSQTMGHDKMYWYQQDPGMELHLIHYSYGVNSTEKGDLSSESTVSRIRTEHFPLTLESARPSHTSQYLCASSRQLQETQYFGPGTRLLVL.